This T cell receptor beta chain stems from a study of blood T cell repertoires in COVID-19. Overall study: Collection of acute and convalescent COVID-19 samples took place in the United States, Italy and Spain.

This CDR3 region has 14 residues. V lost 7 bases to trimming and J lost 5 bases, with 15 bases between them. Germline V gene lookup returns CDR1 MDHEN and CDR2 SYDVKM. One Seattle source followed patients from active infection through their disease course. Assay: immunoSEQ multiplex PCR; the TCRdb copy retains only in-frame clones and omits some. The table has about 200,000 clones, roughly four fifths seen once; the top ten hold 7% to 10%. V gene TRBV28 combines with J gene TRBJ1-5, with D possibly matching TRBD1 (5 bases). Sequencing was performed on peripheral blood. The receptor was derived from a woman older than 75 with COVID-19, enrolled during active disease. CDR3 region: CASNKGLADQPQHF. The CDR3 nucleotides read TGTGCCAGCAATAAGGGACTAGCGGATCAGCCCCAGCATTTT. The whole variable domain, filled in from reference TRBV28 and TRBJ1-5, reads DVKVTQSSRYLVKRTGEKVFLECVQDMDHENMFWYRQDPGLGLRLIYFSYDVKMKEKGDIPEGYSVSREKKERFSLILESASTNQTSMYLCASNKGLADQPQHFGDGTRLSIL.